This entry lists 7 T cell receptor beta chains sequenced from one sample in a study of cytomegalovirus exposure and HLA in healthy donors. The PCR contained 60 Vbeta and 13 Jbeta primers. The assay was immunoSEQ multiplex PCR, and TCRdb's table has in-frame clones only and misses some. Among 100,000 to 150,000 clones listed, around four fifths were seen once. Sequenced sample: PBMCs. The source of these receptors is a man aged 25 to 40 in good health and CMV-seronegative.

This chain connects TRBV7-9 to TRBJ2-7; 9 bases match TRBD1. The J segment lost 5 bases and the V segment lost 7 bases, leaving 12 bases of the junction unmatched. There are 15 residues in the CDR3. Germline loops: CDR1 SEHNR, CDR2 FQNEAQ (reference sequence). The CDR3 loop reads CASTNLGQGIHEQYF. CDR3 coding DNA: TGTGCCAGCACAAACTTGGGACAGGGTATCCACGAGCAGTACTTC.

The genes are TRBV6-1 and TRBJ1-2, with unresolved D. This CDR3 region has 15 residues. The germline V gene encodes CDR1 MNHNS and CDR2 SASEGT. Trimming stripped 1 base from V and 4 bases from J, with 13 bases between. This chain's CDR3 is CASSEEGGSVYGYTF. CDR3 coding DNA: TGTGCCAGCAGTGAAGAGGGAGGGTCTGTCTATGGCTACACCTTC.

The rearrangement links TRBV4-3 to TRBJ2-3; 7 positions agree with TRBD2. J gave up 2 bases and V 3 bases, and 5 bases lay outside the gene matches. This CDR3 has 15 amino acids. The germline V gene has CDR1 LGHNA and CDR2 YSLEER. The CDR3 sequence is CASSQSTSVTDTQYF. CDR3 DNA: TGCGCCAGCAGCCAGTCTACTAGCGTCACAGATACGCAGTATTTT.

The CDR3 loop is CASSRQDRAINGYTF. For the CDR3, the DNA is TGTGCCAGCAGCCGCCAAGACAGGGCCATCAATGGCTACACCTTC. The chain employs TRBV11-2 and TRBJ1-2; 7 nucleotides match TRBD1. This CDR3 has 15 amino acids. Trimming at V came to 5 bases and at J to 6 bases, leaving 12 bases not matched to a gene. Germline values: CDR1 SGHAT, CDR2 FQNNGV.

A few counts support this clone. The chain carries TRBV6-1 and TRBJ2-6, with D hard to call. The CDR3 is made up of 15 amino acids. Trimming shortened V by 2 bases and J by 4 bases, and 9 bases separated the two germline ends. From germline, CDR1 is MNHNS and CDR2 SASEGT. The CDR3 DNA follows: TGTGCCAGCAGTGAAAAGAACTCGGGGGCCAACGTCCTGACTTTC. It encodes CASSEKNSGANVLTF.

DNA for the CDR3: TGTGCCAGCAGCTACCTAGCGACTGAGCAGTTCTTC. As protein: CASSYLATEQFF. J is TRBJ2-1 and V is TRBV5-6; TRBD2 is a possible D gene (6 bases). The CDR3 consists of 12 residues. CDR1 is SGHDT, CDR2 YYEEEE, per germline. With 3 bases removed from V and 9 bases from J, the gap between germline ends came to 10 bases.

This clone was detected only once. This chain uses TRBV7-2 with TRBJ2-7; the match to TRBD1 covers 7 bases. The J segment lost 5 bases and the V segment lost 5 bases, leaving 9 bases of the junction unmatched. The germline V gene has CDR1 SGHTA and CDR2 FQGNSA. CDR3 length: 14 residues. The CDR3 here is CASSRDSRIHEQYF. For the CDR3, the DNA is TGTGCCAGCAGCAGGGACAGTCGCATCCACGAGCAGTACTTC.